Listed here are 8 T cell receptor beta chains from one sample, sequenced in a study of T cell responses to AZD1222 COVID-19 vaccine. The protocol was immunoSEQ multiplex PCR, while the TCRdb copy is restricted to in-frame clones and leaves out a portion. The repertoire includes some 150,000 clones, approximately 88% of them detected once, and about 16% sits in the top ten. The sample in question was peripheral blood, obtained on day 0 of AZD1222 vaccination. These receptors all stem from an adult in good health.

The rearrangement joins TRBV5-4 to TRBJ2-5; D remains unclear. V was shortened by 3 bases and J by 1 base, with 7 bases between the two germline ends. Germline CDR1 is SGHNT and CDR2 is YYREEE (reference sequence). The CDR3 runs 13 residues. The CDR3 DNA reads TGTGCCAGCAGCTCTAAGACCCAAGAGACCCAGTACTTC. Protein: CASSSKTQETQYF.

This sequence joins TRBV5-6 and TRBJ1-2; possibly TRBD1 for D (6 bases). This CDR3 is 12 amino acids long. Germline CDR1 is SGHDT and CDR2 is YYEEEE. Trimming cost V 3 bases and J 8 bases, with 11 bases left between them. CDR3 coding DNA: TGTGCCAGCAGCTCCCGGGGGCCCGGCTACACCTTC. As protein: CASSSRGPGYTF. The full variable domain, with the rest looked up from reference TRBV5-6 and TRBJ1-2, is DAGVTQSPTHLIKTRGQQVTLRCSPKSGHDTVSWYQQALGQGPQFIFQYYEEEERQRGNFPDRFSGHQFPNYSSELNVNALLLGDSALYLCASSSRGPGYTFGSGTRLTVV.

The genes are TRBV7-9 and TRBJ1-2; the match to TRBD1 covers 8 bases. V was clipped by 5 bases and J by 6 bases; unmatched bases: 5. CDR1 is SEHNR, CDR2 FQNEAQ, per germline (reference sequence). This CDR3 spans 13 amino acids. CDR3 coding DNA: TGTGCCAGCAGCGGACAGGGCCCGGATGGCTACACCTTC. This sequence encodes CASSGQGPDGYTF. The full variable domain, in which reference TRBV7-9 and TRBJ1-2 provide the parts outside the CDR3, is DTGVSQNPRHKITKRGQNVTFRCDPISEHNRLYWYRQTLGQGPEFLTYFQNEAQLEKSRLLSDRFSAERPKGSFSTLEIQRTEQGDSAMYLCASSGQGPDGYTFGSGTRLTVV.

The chain combines TRBV7-9 with TRBJ2-2; TRBD2 aligns across 7 bases. The germline V gene encodes CDR1 SEHNR and CDR2 FQNEAQ (reference sequence). With 5 bases clipped from V and 1 base from J, the junction kept 4 bases outside the gene matches. The CDR3 loop spans 15 amino acids. The CDR3 region is CASSHTGGNTGELFF. The CDR3 bases are TGTGCCAGCAGCCACACGGGGGGGAACACCGGGGAGCTGTTTTTT.

The CDR3, as DNA: TGTGCCAGCAGCTTAGATATAGGGTACAAGACTGAAGCTTTCTTT. This codes for CASSLDIGYKTEAFF. The chain uses TRBV11-2 and TRBJ1-1; no reliable D call. This CDR3 is built from 15 residues. CDR1 is SGHAT and CDR2 is FQNNGV in the germline V gene. V was shortened by 0 bases and J by 5 bases, with 13 bases between the two germline ends.

The rearrangement links TRBV5-1 to TRBJ1-1, with D possibly being TRBD1 (5 bases). V was pared by 0 bases and J by 1 base, with 13 bases between. The CDR3 spans 16 residues. CDR1 and CDR2 from the germline V gene are SGHRS and YFSETQ. The CDR3 DNA reads TGCGCCAGCAGCTTGGGGCAAAGGGGAAAGAACACTGAAGCTTTCTTT. Translation: CASSLGQRGKNTEAFF.

This sequence joins TRBV28 and TRBJ2-3; 9 bases match TRBD1. This CDR3 is built from 15 residues. In germline, CDR1 is MDHEN, CDR2 SYDVKM. With 6 bases clipped from V and 6 bases from J, the junction kept 10 bases outside the gene matches. The DNA of the CDR3 is TGTGCCAGCAGCCGGCCGGGACAGGGATCCGATACGCAGTATTTT. Amino acid sequence: CASSRPGQGSDTQYF.

The genes are TRBV7-2 and TRBJ1-1; TRBD1 might be the D (5 bases). V gave up 4 bases and J gave up 0 bases, with 18 bases separating them. The length of the CDR3 is 17 residues. Germline loops: CDR1 SGHTA, CDR2 FQGNSA. CDR3 sequence (DNA): TGTGCCAGCAGCTCCCGCGGGCCAGGGTGGATGAACACTGAAGCTTTCTTT. It is translated as CASSSRGPGWMNTEAFF. Full variable domain (remainder filled in from reference TRBV7-2 and TRBJ1-1): GAGVSQSPSNKVTEKGKDVELRCDPISGHTALYWYRQSLGQGLEFLIYFQGNSAPDKSGLPSDRFSAERTGGSVSTLTIQRTQQEDSAVYLCASSSRGPGWMNTEAFFGQGTRLTVV.